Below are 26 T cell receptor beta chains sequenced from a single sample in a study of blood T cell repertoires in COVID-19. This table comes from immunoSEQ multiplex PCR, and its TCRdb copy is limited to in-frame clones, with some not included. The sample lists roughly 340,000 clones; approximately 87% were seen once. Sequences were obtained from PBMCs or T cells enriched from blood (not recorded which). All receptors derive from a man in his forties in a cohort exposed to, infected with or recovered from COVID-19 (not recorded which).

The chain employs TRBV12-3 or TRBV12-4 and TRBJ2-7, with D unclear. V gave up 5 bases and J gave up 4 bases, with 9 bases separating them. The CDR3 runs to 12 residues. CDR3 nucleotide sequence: TGTGCCAGCAGTCCCGAGGCGTACGAGCAGTACTTC. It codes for CASSPEAYEQYF.

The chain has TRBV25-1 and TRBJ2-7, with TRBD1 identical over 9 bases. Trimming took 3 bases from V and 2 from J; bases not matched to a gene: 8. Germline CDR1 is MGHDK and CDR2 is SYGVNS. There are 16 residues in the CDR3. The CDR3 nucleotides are TGTGCCAGCAGTGACCCAACAGGGGGCCCAACCTACGAGCAGTACTTC. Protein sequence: CASSDPTGGPTYEQYF.

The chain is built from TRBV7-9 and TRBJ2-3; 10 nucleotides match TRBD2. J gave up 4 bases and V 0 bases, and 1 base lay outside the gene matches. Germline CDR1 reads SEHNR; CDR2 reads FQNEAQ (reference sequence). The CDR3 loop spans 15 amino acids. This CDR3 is CASSLASGRPDTQYF. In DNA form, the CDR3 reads TGTGCCAGCAGCTTAGCTAGCGGGAGGCCAGATACGCAGTATTTT.

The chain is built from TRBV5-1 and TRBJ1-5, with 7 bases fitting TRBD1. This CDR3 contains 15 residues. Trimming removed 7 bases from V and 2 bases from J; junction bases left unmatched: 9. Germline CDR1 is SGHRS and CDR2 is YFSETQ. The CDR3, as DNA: TGCGCCAGCTCCCAGGGGGTCATTGGCAATCAGCCCCAGCATTTT. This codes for CASSQGVIGNQPQHF. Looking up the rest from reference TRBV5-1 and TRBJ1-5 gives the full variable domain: KAGVTQTPRYLIKTRGQQVTLSCSPISGHRSVSWYQQTPGQGLQFLFEYFSETQRNKGNFPGRFSGRQFSNSRSEMNVSTLELGDSALYLCASSQGVIGNQPQHFGDGTRLSIL.

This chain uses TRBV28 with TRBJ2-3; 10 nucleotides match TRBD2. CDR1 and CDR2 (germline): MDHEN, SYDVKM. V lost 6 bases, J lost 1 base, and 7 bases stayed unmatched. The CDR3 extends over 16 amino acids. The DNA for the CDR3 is TGTGCCAGCAGCGCCCCCGGGACTAGCGGCACAGATACGCAGTATTTT. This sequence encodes CASSAPGTSGTDTQYF.

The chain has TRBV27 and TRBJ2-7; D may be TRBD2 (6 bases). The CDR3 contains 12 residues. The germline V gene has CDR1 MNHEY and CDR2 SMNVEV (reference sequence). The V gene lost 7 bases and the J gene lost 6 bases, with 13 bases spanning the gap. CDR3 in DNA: TGTGCCAGCAAAACTAGCAGTGGCGAGCAGTACTTC. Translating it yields CASKTSSGEQYF.

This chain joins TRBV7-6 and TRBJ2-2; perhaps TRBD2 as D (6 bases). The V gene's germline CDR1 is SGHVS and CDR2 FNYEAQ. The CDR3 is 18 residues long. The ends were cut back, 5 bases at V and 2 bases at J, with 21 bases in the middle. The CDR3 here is CASSPYLNPLANTGELFF. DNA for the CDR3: TGTGCCAGCAGCCCTTACCTAAACCCACTAGCCAACACCGGGGAGCTGTTTTTT. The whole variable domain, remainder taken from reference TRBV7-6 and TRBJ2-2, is GAGVSQSPRYKVTKRGQDVALRCDPISGHVSLYWYRQALGQGPEFLTYFNYEAQQDKSGLPNDRFSAERPEGSISTLTIQRTEQRDSAMYRCASSPYLNPLANTGELFFGEGSRLTVL.

The CDR3 sequence: CASSLPGRGQGELFF. DNA of the CDR3: TGTGCCAGCAGCTTGCCTGGCAGGGGGCAAGGGGAGCTGTTTTTT. The gene calls are TRBV5-5 and TRBJ2-2, with 8 bases fitting TRBD1. Germline CDR1 and CDR2: SGHKS and YYEKEE (reference sequence). V lost 1 base and J lost 8; bases outside the gene matches: 7. This CDR3 has 15 residues.

The CDR3 sequence: CASRPSGSGTDTQYF. CDR3 nucleotide sequence: TGTGCCAGCAGACCTAGCGGGAGTGGCACAGATACGCAGTATTTT. The chain links TRBV27 to TRBJ2-3, with TRBD2 matching over 10 bases. The germline CDR1 and CDR2 sequences are MNHEY and SMNVEV (reference sequence). V lost 6 bases to trimming and J lost 1 base; unmatched junction nucleotides: 4. The CDR3 loop spans 15 amino acids.

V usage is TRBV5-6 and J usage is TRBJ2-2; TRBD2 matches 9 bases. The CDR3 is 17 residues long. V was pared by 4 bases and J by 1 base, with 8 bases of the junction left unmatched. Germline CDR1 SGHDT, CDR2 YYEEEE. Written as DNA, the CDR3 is TGTGCCAGCAGCCTTACCCGGACTAGCGAGAACACCGGGGAGCTGTTTTTT. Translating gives CASSLTRTSENTGELFF. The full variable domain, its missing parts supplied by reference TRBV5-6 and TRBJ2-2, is DAGVTQSPTHLIKTRGQQVTLRCSPKSGHDTVSWYQQALGQGPQFIFQYYEEEERQRGNFPDRFSGHQFPNYSSELNVNALLLGDSALYLCASSLTRTSENTGELFFGEGSRLTVL.

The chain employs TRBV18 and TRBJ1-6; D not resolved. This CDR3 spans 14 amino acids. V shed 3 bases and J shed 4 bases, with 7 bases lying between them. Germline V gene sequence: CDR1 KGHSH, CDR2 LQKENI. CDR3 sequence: CASSPLGYNSPLHF. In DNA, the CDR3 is TGTGCCAGCTCACCTCTCGGGTATAATTCACCCCTCCACTTT.

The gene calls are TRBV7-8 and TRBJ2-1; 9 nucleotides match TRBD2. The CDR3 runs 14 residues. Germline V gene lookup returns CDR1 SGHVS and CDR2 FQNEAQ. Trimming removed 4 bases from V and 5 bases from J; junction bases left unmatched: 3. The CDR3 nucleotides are TGTGCCAGCAGCTCGCGGGAGGGAAACAATGAGCAGTTCTTC. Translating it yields CASSSREGNNEQFF.

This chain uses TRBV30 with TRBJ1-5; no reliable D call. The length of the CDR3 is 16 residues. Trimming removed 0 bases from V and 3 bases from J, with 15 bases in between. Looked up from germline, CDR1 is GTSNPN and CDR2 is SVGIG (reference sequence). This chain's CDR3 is CAWSVMGSNLNQPQHF. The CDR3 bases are TGTGCCTGGAGTGTAATGGGCTCGAACCTCAATCAGCCCCAGCATTTT.

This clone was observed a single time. For the CDR3, the DNA is TGCGCCAGCAGCTCGACCGGGACAGCGAACAACAATGAGCAGTTCTTC. Translated, it gives CASSSTGTANNNEQFF. The J gene is TRBJ2-1, the V gene TRBV5-1; 7 bases are shared with TRBD1. Germline V CDR1 and CDR2: SGHRS, YFSETQ. The CDR3 has 16 residues. Trimming cost V 3 bases and J 5 bases; bases outside gene matches: 11.

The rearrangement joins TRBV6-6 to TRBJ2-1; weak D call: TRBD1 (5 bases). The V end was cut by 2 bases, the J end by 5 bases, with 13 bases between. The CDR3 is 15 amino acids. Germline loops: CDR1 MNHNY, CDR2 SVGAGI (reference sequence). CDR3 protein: CASSYVRVVDNEQFF. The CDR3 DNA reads TGTGCCAGCAGTTACGTCAGGGTGGTCGACAATGAGCAGTTCTTC.

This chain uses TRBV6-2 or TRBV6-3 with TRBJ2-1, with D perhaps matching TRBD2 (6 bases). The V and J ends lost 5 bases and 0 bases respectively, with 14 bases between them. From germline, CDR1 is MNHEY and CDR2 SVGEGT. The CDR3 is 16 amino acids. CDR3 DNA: TGTGCCAGCAGTGATCTGGAGGGACTCTCCTACAATGAGCAGTTCTTC. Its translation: CASSDLEGLSYNEQFF.

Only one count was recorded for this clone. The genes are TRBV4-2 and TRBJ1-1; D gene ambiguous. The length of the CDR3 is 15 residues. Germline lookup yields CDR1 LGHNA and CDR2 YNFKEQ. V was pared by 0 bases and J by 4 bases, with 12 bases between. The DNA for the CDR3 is TGTGCCAGCAGCCAAGAAAGGCCACGGGGCACTGAAGCTTTCTTT. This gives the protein CASSQERPRGTEAFF.

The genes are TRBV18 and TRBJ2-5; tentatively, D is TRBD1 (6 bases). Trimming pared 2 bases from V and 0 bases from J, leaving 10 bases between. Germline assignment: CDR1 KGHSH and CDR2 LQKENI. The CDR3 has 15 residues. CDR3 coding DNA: TGTGCCAGCTCACCATCGACAGGAAACCAAGAGACCCAGTACTTC. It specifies CASSPSTGNQETQYF. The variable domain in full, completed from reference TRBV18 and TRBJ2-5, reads NAGVMQNPRHLVRRRGQEARLRCSPMKGHSHVYWYRQLPEEGLKFMVYLQKENIIDESGMPKERFSAEFPKEGPSILRIQQVVRGDSAAYFCASSPSTGNQETQYFGPGTRLLVL.

CDR3 sequence: CASKPRAGTNTGELFF. As DNA, the CDR3 is TGTGCCAGCAAACCACGGGCGGGAACCAACACCGGGGAGCTGTTTTTT. This sequence joins TRBV7-2 and TRBJ2-2; tentative D call: TRBD2 (6 bases). The germline V gene encodes CDR1 SGHTA and CDR2 FQGNSA. This CDR3 region has 16 residues. V gave up 7 bases and J gave up 2 bases, with 17 bases separating them.

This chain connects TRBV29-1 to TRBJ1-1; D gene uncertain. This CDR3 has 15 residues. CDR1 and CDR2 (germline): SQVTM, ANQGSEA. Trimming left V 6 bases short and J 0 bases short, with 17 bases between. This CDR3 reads CSVTARTRVNTEAFF. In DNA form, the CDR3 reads TGCAGCGTAACAGCCCGCACTAGGGTGAACACTGAAGCTTTCTTT.

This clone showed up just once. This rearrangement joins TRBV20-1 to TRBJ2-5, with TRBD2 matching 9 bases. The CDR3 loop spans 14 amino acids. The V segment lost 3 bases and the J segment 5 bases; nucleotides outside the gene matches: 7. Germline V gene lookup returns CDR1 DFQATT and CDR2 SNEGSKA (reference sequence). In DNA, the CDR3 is TGCAGTGCTAGTTTAGCGGGAGTGGCTGAGACCCAGTACTTC. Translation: CSASLAGVAETQYF.

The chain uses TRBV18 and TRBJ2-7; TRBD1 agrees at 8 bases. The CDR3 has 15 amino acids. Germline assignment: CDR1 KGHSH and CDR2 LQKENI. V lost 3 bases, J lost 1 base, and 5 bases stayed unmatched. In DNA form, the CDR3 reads TGTGCCAGCTCACCTCCGAGACAGGGGTCCTACGAGCAGTACTTC. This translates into CASSPPRQGSYEQYF.

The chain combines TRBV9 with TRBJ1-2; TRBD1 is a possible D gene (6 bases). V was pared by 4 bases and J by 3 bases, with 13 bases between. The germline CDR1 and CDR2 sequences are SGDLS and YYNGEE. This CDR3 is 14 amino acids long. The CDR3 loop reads CASSPTGLDYGYTF. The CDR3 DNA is TGTGCCAGCAGCCCAACAGGGTTAGACTATGGCTACACCTTC.

CDR3 coding DNA: TGCGCCAGCAGCTTGGAGACAGGACACAATGAGCAGTTCTTC. Encoded protein: CASSLETGHNEQFF. V gene TRBV5-1 combines with J gene TRBJ2-1; TRBD1 might be the D (6 bases). This CDR3 contains 14 residues. V lost 0 bases, J lost 5 bases, and 9 bases lay in between. Germline V gene sequence: CDR1 SGHRS, CDR2 YFSETQ.

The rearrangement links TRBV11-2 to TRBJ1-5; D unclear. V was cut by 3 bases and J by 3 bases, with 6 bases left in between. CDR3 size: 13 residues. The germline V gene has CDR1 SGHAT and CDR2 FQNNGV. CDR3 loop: CASSFMFNQPQHF. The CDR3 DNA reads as TGTGCCAGCAGCTTTATGTTCAATCAGCCCCAGCATTTT.

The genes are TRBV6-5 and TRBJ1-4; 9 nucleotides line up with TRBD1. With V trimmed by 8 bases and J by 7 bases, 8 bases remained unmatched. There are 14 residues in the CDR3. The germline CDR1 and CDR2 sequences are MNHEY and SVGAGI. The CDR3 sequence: CASGGDRDFEKLFF. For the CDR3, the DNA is TGTGCCAGCGGAGGGGACAGGGATTTTGAAAAACTGTTTTTT.